Below are 27 T cell receptor beta chains sequenced from a single sample in a study of human T cells and chemical hapten exposure. This sample's time point: pre-sensitization, week 0. Treatment specified: therapeutic diphenylcyclopropenone sensitization with weekly scalp DPC. TCRdb reanalysed the RACE reads using MiXCR and keeps one entry per CDR3 protein. The table lists approximately 52,000 distinct CDR3 sequences, 9.4% of them singletons. The sequencing used whole blood, collected in connection with sensitization to the hapten diphenylcyclopropenone (DPC). Receptor source: a woman in her forties with alopecia areata. Some clones in this sample may be carry-over from other donors' samples.

This clonotype showed up just a few times. The chain combines TRBV11-2 with TRBJ1-4; 7 positions agree with TRBD1. Trimming took 1 base from V and 2 from J; bases not matched to a gene: 1. Germline CDR1 reads SGHAT; CDR2 reads FQNNGV. The CDR3 contains 15 residues. The CDR3 sequence is CASSLAGGTNEKLFF. The CDR3 bases are TGTGCCAGCAGCTTAGCAGGGGGGACTAATGAAAAACTGTTTTTT.

V gene TRBV2 combines with J gene TRBJ2-2, with D possibly called TRBD1 or TRBD2 (6 bases each). Germline lookup yields CDR1 SNHLY and CDR2 FYNNEI. The CDR3 sequence is 14 residues long. Trimming took off 7 bases at V and 3 bases at J, with 12 bases between the two ends. In nucleotides, the CDR3 is TGTGCCAGCATCGGGGGCGCGTACACCGGGGAGCTGTTTTTT. The encoded protein is CASIGGAYTGELFF.

This clonotype appeared many times. The J gene is TRBJ2-6, the V gene TRBV6-5; TRBD2 matches at 11 bases. V lost 6 bases, J lost 3 bases, and 7 bases stayed unmatched. The CDR3 covers 17 residues. Per germline, CDR1 MNHEY and CDR2 SVGAGI. In nucleotides, the CDR3 is TGTGCCAGCAGCCCGTTAGCGGGGGGGCGTGGGGCCAACGTCCTGACTTTC. The encoded protein is CASSPLAGGRGANVLTF.

This clonotype was picked up a small number of times. This sequence joins TRBV29-1 and TRBJ1-2; maybe TRBD1 (5 bases). Trimming stripped 4 bases from V and 4 bases from J, with 10 bases between. The length of the CDR3 is 12 residues. Looked up from germline, CDR1 is SQVTM and CDR2 is ANQGSEA. DNA for the CDR3: TGCAGCGTTGCAGGTACAGGCTATGGCTACACCTTC. It yields the protein CSVAGTGYGYTF.

The chain carries TRBV10-3 and TRBJ2-3, with D possibly being TRBD1 (6 bases). V lost 6 bases, J lost 0 bases, and 10 bases lay in between. CDR1 and CDR2 from the germline V gene are ENHRY and SYGVKD. The CDR3 runs 14 residues. In DNA, the CDR3 is TGTGCCATCAGGGGGGCTTTTAGCACAGATACGCAGTATTTT. It yields the protein CAIRGAFSTDTQYF.

There are many counts of this clonotype. The V and J genes are TRBV11-2 and TRBJ2-2; D may be TRBD1 or TRBD2 (6 bases each). Germline V CDR1 and CDR2: SGHAT, FQNNGV. V was pared by 6 bases and J by 6 bases, with 11 bases between. The CDR3 spans 13 residues. The CDR3 region has the DNA TGTGCCAGCAGAAGGGGGGCTGCCGGGGAGCTGTTTTTT. Its protein is CASRRGAAGELFF.

Comments on this clonotype: Possible read error: a much larger clone is one base away. V is TRBV20-1 and J is TRBJ2-7; TRBD1 or TRBD2 may be the D gene (6 bases each). Looked up from germline, CDR1 is DFQATT and CDR2 is SNEGSKA (reference sequence). This CDR3 contains 12 residues. The CDR3 DNA follows: TGCAGTGCTGACAGGATGGACTACGAGCAGTGCTTC. It specifies CSADRMDYEQCF.

This clonotype was observed many times. This chain links TRBV20-1 with TRBJ1-1; perhaps TRBD1 as D (5 bases). V was trimmed by 0 bases and J by 5 bases, leaving 16 bases between them. The CDR3 loop spans 15 amino acids. Germline-derived CDR1 and CDR2 are DFQATT and SNEGSKA (reference sequence). CDR3 region: CSAREGREARTEAFF. CDR3 in DNA: TGCAGTGCTAGAGAGGGACGGGAAGCGAGAACTGAAGCTTTCTTT.

This clonotype was seen ten or more times. The genes are TRBV15 and TRBJ2-3; D is undetermined. Trimming removed 0 bases from V and 6 bases from J, with 16 bases in between. In germline, CDR1 is LNHNV, CDR2 YYDKDF (reference sequence). This CDR3 has 16 residues. This CDR3 is CATSRDPPGTGDTQYF. The CDR3 DNA is TGTGCCACCAGCAGAGATCCCCCAGGAACTGGCGATACGCAGTATTTT.

Details on this clonotype: With a much larger clone just one base away, this may be a read error. This chain connects TRBV4-1 to TRBJ2-3; D is possibly TRBD2 (5 bases). The CDR3 loop spans 11 amino acids. The germline V gene encodes CDR1 MGHRA and CDR2 YSYEKL. The CDR3 reads CVSSRGDTQYF. The DNA of the CDR3 is TGCGTCAGCAGCCGGGGAGATACGCAGTATTTT.

The chain joins TRBV7-9 to TRBJ2-1, with 13 positions matching TRBD2. CDR1 is SEHNR and CDR2 is FQNEAQ in the germline V gene (reference sequence). This CDR3 contains 17 residues. The V segment lost 5 bases and the J segment 5 bases; nucleotides outside the gene matches: 9. The CDR3 bases are TGTGCCAGCAGCCGTAGACTAGCGGGGGGCCCAAACAATGAGCAGTTCTTC. This encodes CASSRRLAGGPNNEQFF.

There are a few counts of this clonotype. The chain's CDR3 is CASSQGTKGNTIYF. The CDR3 DNA sequence: TGTGCCAGCAGTCAAGGGACGAAGGGAAACACCATATATTTT. This chain joins TRBV6-5 and TRBJ1-3; a possible D gene is TRBD1 (5 bases). The CDR3 runs to 14 residues. Germline lookup yields CDR1 MNHEY and CDR2 SVGAGI. V lost 5 bases, J lost 4 bases, and 12 bases lay in between.

The table lists this clonotype with many counts. This chain links TRBV20-1 with TRBJ1-1, with D perhaps matching TRBD1 (6 bases). CDR1 and CDR2 (germline): DFQATT, SNEGSKA (reference sequence). CDR3 length equals 14 residues. Trimming shortened V by 3 bases and J by 4 bases, and 15 bases separated the two germline ends. The CDR3 DNA follows: TGCAGTGCTAGTGGATCAGGGGAAGTCACTGAAGCTTTCTTT. As protein: CSASGSGEVTEAFF.

This clonotype was seen a few times. This may stem from a read error, because a much larger clone lies one nucleotide away. V and J are TRBV12-3 or TRBV12-4 and TRBJ1-2, with TRBD1 matching over 7 bases. There are 17 residues in the CDR3. The CDR3 DNA sequence: TGTGTCAGCACCATTGGAGACAGGGAGGAAACTAACTATGGCTACACCTTC. Its protein is CVSTIGDREETNYGYTF.

The chain employs TRBV9 and TRBJ2-5; D may be TRBD1 or TRBD2 (5 bases each). The CDR3 extends over 14 amino acids. The V and J ends lost 0 bases and 1 base respectively, with 7 bases between them. The germline V gene encodes CDR1 SGDLS and CDR2 YYNGEE. In nucleotides, the CDR3 is TGTGCCAGCAGCGTAGGGGGGACCCAAGAGACCCAGTACTTC. Translated, it gives CASSVGGTQETQYF. The whole variable domain, filled in from reference TRBV9 and TRBJ2-5, reads DSGVTQTPKHLITATGQRVTLRCSPRSGDLSVYWYQQSLDQGLQFLIQYYNGEERAKGNILERFSAQQFPDLHSELNLSSLELGDSALYFCASSVGGTQETQYFGPGTRLLVL.

J is TRBJ1-1 and V is TRBV3-1; D may be TRBD1 (6 bases). CDR1 is LGHDT, CDR2 YNNKEL, per germline (reference sequence). The CDR3 consists of 15 residues. Deletions cut 6 bases from V and 0 bases from J, with 14 bases between. CDR3 DNA: TGTGCCAGCAGGGATAGGACAGCCCTGAACACTGAAGCTTTCTTT. This translates into CASRDRTALNTEAFF.

A remark on this clonotype: At one boundary the junction diverges from the germline segment, which might be a read error. The chain has TRBV6-5 and TRBJ2-2, with TRBD2 identical over 7 bases. The CDR3 is 17 residues long. Germline assignment: CDR1 MNHEY and CDR2 SVGAGI. The CDR3 loop is CTSSYTSLRAGTGELFF. CDR3 nucleotide sequence: TGTACCAGCAGTTACACGTCATTAAGAGCGGGGACCGGGGAGCTGTTTTTT.

The rearrangement joins TRBV20-1 to TRBJ2-3; D is perhaps TRBD2 (6 bases). The CDR3 is 12 residues long. Trimming took off 8 bases at V and 3 bases at J, with 12 bases between the two ends. Germline loops: CDR1 DFQATT, CDR2 SNEGSKA (reference sequence). CDR3 in DNA: TGCAGTTGTTCCGGGGGAACAGATACGCAGTATTTT. This codes for CSCSGGTDTQYF.

In this sample, this clonotype turned up many times. The chain carries TRBV12-3 or TRBV12-4 and TRBJ1-3; the D is unclear. V was trimmed by 5 bases and J by 2 bases, leaving 13 bases between them. This CDR3 has 15 residues. CDR3 sequence: CASSLSTGTGNTIYF. The CDR3 DNA follows: TGTGCCAGCAGTCTCTCGACTGGTACTGGAAACACCATATATTTT.

This clonotype was seen a few times. The J gene is TRBJ1-2, the V gene TRBV10-3; TRBD1 might be the D (6 bases). The CDR3 has 12 residues. Trimming took 4 bases from V and 4 from J, leaving 7 bases between them. Germline loops: CDR1 ENHRY, CDR2 SYGVKD. The DNA of the CDR3 is TGTGCCATCAGTGCGGACAGCTATGGCTACACCTTC. Residues: CAISADSYGYTF.

This clonotype was detected many times. The chain recombines TRBV20-1 with TRBJ1-1, with D perhaps matching TRBD1 (5 bases). Germline loops: CDR1 DFQATT, CDR2 SNEGSKA (reference sequence). Deletions cut 1 base from V and 1 base from J, with 7 bases between. The CDR3 spans 13 residues. The CDR3, as DNA: TGCAGTGCTAGAGCAGGGACGAACACTGAAGCTTTCTTT. Amino acids: CSARAGTNTEAFF.

This clonotype has ten or more counts. The rearrangement links TRBV3-1 to TRBJ2-3, with D uncertain. Deletions cut 5 bases from V and 5 bases from J, with 11 bases between. The germline V gene encodes CDR1 LGHDT and CDR2 YNNKEL (reference sequence). This CDR3 has 13 residues. CDR3 sequence (DNA): TGTGCCAGCAGCTATGGCGCCGTAGATACGCAGTATTTT. Translating it yields CASSYGAVDTQYF.

This clonotype appeared many times. The chain carries TRBV4-3 and TRBJ2-1, with TRBD2 identical over 8 bases. The CDR3 contains 15 residues. The ends lost 2 bases at V and 5 bases at J; junction bases unmatched: 5. Germline loops: CDR1 LGHNA, CDR2 YSLEER. CDR3 bases: TGCGCCAGCAGCCAAAGCGGGGGATTTAACAATGAGCAGTTCTTC. It codes for CASSQSGGFNNEQFF.

The chain employs TRBV28 and TRBJ2-3; D perhaps matches TRBD2 (6 bases). Deletions cut 6 bases from V and 2 bases from J, with 15 bases between. CDR1 is MDHEN, CDR2 SYDVKM, per germline. This CDR3 has 15 residues. The CDR3 loop is CASSSFPGDTDTQYF. In nucleotides, the CDR3 is TGTGCCAGCAGCTCCTTCCCGGGGGACACAGATACGCAGTATTTT.

This clonotype came up many times. The chain has TRBV7-2 and TRBJ1-1, with a weak D call TRBD1 (5 bases). Trimming pared 1 base from V and 11 bases from J, leaving 17 bases between. CDR3 size: 14 residues. Germline V lookup: CDR1 SGHTA, CDR2 FQGNSA. CDR3 sequence reads: CASSLGRIKGEAFF. The CDR3 DNA reads TGTGCCAGCAGCTTAGGAAGGATCAAAGGGGAGGCTTTCTTT.

This clonotype has at least ten counts. The chain combines TRBV7-9 with TRBJ1-1; 10 bases line up with TRBD1. The CDR3 sequence is 15 residues long. The V and J ends lost 5 bases and 5 bases, in that order; junction bases with no gene match: 8. The germline V gene has CDR1 SEHNR and CDR2 FQNEAQ (reference sequence). The CDR3 region is CASSPRQGAETEAFF. For the CDR3, the DNA is TGTGCCAGCAGCCCACGACAGGGGGCTGAGACTGAAGCTTTCTTT.

This clonotype has a count of ten or more. The chain is built from TRBV10-3 and TRBJ1-2; TRBD1 might be the D (5 bases). Germline CDR1 ENHRY, CDR2 SYGVKD. The length of the CDR3 is 17 residues. Trimming removed 0 bases at V and 8 bases at J, with 22 bases between. Here the CDR3 reads CAISESASGAGLYGYTF. The CDR3 region has the DNA TGTGCCATCAGTGAGTCCGCGAGTGGAGCAGGGCTCTACGGCTACACCTTC.